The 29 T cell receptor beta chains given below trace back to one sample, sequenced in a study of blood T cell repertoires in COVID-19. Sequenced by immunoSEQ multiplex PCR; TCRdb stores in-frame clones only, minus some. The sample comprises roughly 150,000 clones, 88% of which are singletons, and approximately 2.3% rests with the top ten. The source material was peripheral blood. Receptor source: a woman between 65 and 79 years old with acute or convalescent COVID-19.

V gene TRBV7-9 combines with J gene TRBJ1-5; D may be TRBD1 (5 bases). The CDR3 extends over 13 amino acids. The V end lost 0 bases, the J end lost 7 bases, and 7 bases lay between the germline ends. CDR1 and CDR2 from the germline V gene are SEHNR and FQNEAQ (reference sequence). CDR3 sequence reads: CASSLAGGQPQHF. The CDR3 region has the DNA TGTGCCAGCAGCTTAGCTGGGGGGCAGCCCCAGCATTTT.

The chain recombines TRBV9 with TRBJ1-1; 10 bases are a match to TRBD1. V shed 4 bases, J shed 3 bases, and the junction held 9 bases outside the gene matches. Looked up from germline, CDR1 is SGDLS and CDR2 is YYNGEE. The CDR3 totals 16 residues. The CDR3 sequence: CASSLPTGGSDTEAFF. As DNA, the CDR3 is TGTGCCAGCAGCTTACCGACAGGGGGCTCGGACACTGAAGCTTTCTTT.

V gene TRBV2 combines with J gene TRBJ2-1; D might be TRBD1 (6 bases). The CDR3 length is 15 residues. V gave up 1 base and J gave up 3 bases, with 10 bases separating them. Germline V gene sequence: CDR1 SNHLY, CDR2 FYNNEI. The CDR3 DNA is TGTGCCAGCAGTGAAGGACAGGTAGGCTACAATGAGCAGTTCTTC. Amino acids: CASSEGQVGYNEQFF.

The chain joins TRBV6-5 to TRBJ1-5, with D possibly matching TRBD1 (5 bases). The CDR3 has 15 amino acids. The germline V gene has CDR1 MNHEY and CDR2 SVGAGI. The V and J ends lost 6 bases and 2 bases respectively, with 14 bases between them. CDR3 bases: TGTGCCAGCAGCCCCCAGGGAGGGGGCAATCAGCCCCAGCATTTT. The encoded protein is CASSPQGGGNQPQHF.

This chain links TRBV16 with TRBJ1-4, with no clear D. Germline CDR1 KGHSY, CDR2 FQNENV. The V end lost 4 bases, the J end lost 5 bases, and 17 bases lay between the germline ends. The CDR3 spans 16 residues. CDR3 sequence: CASSLLLSSGNEKLFF. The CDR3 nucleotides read TGTGCCAGCAGCCTCTTGCTTTCTTCGGGAAATGAAAAACTGTTTTTT.

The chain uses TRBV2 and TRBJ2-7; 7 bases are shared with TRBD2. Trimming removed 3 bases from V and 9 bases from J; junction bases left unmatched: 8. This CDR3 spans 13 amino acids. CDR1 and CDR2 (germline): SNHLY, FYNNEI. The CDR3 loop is CASSEGWDYRQYF. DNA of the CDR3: TGTGCCAGCAGTGAGGGATGGGACTACCGGCAGTACTTC.

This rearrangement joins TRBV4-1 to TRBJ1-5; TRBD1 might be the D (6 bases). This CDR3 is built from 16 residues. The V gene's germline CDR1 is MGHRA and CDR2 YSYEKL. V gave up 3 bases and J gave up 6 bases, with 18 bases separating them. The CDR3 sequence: CASSHLLTGRIQPQHF. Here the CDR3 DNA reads TGCGCCAGCAGCCACCTCCTGACAGGACGGATTCAGCCCCAGCATTTT.

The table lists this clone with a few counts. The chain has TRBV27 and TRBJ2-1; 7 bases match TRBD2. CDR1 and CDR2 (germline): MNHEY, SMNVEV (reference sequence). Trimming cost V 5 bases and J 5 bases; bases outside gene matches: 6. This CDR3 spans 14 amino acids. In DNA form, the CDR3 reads TGTGCCAGCAGTCCCCACGGGGGGAACAATGAGCAGTTCTTC. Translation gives CASSPHGGNNEQFF.

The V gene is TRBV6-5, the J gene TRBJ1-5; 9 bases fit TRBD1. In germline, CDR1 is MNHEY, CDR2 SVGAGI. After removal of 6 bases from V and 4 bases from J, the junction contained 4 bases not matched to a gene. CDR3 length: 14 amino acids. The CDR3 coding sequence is TGTGCCAGCAGGGAGACAGGGGGAAATCAGCCCCAGCATTTT. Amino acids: CASRETGGNQPQHF.

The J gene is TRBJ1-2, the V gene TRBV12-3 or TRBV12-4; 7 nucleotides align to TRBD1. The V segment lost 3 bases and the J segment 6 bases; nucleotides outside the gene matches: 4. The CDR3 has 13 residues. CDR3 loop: CASSLSRGDGYTF. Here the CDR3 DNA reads TGTGCCAGCAGTTTGTCCAGGGGGGATGGCTACACCTTC.

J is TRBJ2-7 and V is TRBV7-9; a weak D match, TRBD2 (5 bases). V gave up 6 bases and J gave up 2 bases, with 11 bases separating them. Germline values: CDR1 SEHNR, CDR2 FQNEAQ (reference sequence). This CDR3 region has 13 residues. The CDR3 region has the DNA TGTGCCAGCAGACTAGACTCAACCTACGAGCAGTACTTC. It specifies CASRLDSTYEQYF.

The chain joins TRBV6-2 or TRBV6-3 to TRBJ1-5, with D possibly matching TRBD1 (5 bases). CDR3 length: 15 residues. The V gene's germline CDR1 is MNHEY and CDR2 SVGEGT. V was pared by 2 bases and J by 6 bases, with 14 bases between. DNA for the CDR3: TGTGCCAGCAGTTACCCACCGGACGGGGGTCAGCCCCAGCATTTT. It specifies CASSYPPDGGQPQHF.

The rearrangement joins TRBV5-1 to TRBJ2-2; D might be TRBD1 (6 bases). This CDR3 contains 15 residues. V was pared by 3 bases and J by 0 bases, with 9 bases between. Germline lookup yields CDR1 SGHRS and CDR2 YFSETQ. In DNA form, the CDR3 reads TGCGCCAGCAGCTACGGACAGACGAACACCGGGGAGCTGTTTTTT. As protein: CASSYGQTNTGELFF.

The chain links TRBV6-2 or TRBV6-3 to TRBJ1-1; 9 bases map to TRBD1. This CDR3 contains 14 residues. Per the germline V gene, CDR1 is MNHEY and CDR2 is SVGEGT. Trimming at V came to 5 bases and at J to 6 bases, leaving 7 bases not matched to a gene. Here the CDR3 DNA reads TGTGCCAGCAGTCCACAGGGGGCGCTGGCTGAAGCTTTCTTT. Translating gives CASSPQGALAEAFF.

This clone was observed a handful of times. CDR3 DNA sequence: TGTGCCAGCAGCGTAGATGGGACTAGCGGGGTGAGCTCCTACAATGAGCAGTTCTTC. It codes for CASSVDGTSGVSSYNEQFF. The chain carries TRBV9 and TRBJ2-1; 13 positions agree with TRBD2. This CDR3 region has 19 residues. Germline V lookup: CDR1 SGDLS, CDR2 YYNGEE. J lost 0 bases, V lost 0 bases, and 6 bases had no gene match.

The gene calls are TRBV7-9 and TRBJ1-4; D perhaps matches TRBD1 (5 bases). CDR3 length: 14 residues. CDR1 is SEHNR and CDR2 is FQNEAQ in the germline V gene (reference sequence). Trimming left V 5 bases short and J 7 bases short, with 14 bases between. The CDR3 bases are TGTGCCAGCAGCCCCAGTGGGGGGTCTGAAAAACTGTTTTTT. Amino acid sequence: CASSPSGGSEKLFF.

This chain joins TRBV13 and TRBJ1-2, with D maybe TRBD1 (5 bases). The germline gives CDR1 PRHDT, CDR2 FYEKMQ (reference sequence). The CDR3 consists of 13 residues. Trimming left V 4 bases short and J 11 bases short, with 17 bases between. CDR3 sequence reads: CASSSYRRDSYTF. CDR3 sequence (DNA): TGTGCCAGCAGCTCATACAGGAGAGACAGTTACACCTTC.

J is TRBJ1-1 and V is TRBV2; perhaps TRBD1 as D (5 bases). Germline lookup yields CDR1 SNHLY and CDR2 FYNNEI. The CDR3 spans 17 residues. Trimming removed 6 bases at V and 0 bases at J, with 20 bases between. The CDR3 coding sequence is TGTGCCAGCAGGGACAACAGACCTTCCCGCCTGAACACTGAAGCTTTCTTT. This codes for CASRDNRPSRLNTEAFF.

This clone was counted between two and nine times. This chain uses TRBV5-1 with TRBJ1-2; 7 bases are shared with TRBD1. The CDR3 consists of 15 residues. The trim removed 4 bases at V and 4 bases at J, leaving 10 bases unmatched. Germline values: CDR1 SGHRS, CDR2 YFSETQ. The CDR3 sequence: CASSLGTAPSYGYTF. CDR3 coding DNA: TGCGCCAGCAGCCTTGGGACAGCTCCTTCCTATGGCTACACCTTC.

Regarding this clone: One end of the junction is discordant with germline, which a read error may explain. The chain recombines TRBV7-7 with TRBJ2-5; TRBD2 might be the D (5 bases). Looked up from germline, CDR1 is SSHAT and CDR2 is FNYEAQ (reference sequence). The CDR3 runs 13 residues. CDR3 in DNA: TGTGCTAGCAGCTCAGACTATACCCAGACCCAGTACTTC. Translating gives CASSSDYTQTQYF.

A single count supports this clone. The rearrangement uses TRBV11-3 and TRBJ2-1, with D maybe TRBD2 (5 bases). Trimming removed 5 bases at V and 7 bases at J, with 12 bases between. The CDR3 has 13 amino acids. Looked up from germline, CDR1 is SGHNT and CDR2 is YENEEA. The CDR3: CASSRGSVNEQFF. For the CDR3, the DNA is TGTGCCAGCAGCCGGGGTAGCGTGAATGAGCAGTTCTTC.

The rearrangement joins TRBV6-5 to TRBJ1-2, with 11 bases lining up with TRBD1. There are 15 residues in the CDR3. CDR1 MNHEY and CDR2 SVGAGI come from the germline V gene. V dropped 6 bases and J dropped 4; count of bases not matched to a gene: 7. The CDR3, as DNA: TGTGCCAGCAGCTCGGGGGACAGGGGGTTCTATGGCTACACCTTC. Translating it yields CASSSGDRGFYGYTF.

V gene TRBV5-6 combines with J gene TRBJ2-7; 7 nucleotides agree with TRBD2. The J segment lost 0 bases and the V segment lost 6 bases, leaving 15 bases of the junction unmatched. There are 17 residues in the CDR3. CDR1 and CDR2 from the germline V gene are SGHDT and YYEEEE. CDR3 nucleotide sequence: TGTGCCAGCACCTCCGGGGTGCTAGCGGAAAGCTCCTACGAGCAGTACGTC. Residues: CASTSGVLAESSYEQYV.

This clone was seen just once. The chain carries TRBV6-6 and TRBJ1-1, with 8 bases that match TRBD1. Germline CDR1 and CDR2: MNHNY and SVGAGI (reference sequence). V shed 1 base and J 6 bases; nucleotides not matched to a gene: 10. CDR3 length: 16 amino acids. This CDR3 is CASSYYRGKNKAEAFF. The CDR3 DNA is TGTGCCAGCAGTTACTACAGGGGGAAGAATAAGGCTGAAGCTTTCTTT.

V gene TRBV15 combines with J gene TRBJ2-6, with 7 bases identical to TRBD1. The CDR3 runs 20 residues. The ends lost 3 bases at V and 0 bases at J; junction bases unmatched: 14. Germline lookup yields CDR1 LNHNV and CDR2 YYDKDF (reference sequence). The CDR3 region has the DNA TGTGCCACCAGCAGGATAGAGAGGGGGCGACCTGCCTCTGGGGCCAACGTCCTGACTTTC. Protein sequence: CATSRIERGRPASGANVLTF.

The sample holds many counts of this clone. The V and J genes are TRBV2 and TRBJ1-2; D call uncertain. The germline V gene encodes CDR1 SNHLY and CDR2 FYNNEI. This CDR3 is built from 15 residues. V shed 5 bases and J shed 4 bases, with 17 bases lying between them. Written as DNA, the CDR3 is TGTGCCAGCAGTATAATAAAACTTTCTGCCTATGGCTACACCTTC. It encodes CASSIIKLSAYGYTF. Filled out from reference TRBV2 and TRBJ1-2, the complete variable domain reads EPEVTQTPSHQVTQMGQEVILRCVPISNHLYFYWYRQILGQKVEFLVSFYNNEISEKSEIFDDQFSVERPDGSNFTLKIRSTKLEDSAMYFCASSIIKLSAYGYTFGSGTRLTVV.

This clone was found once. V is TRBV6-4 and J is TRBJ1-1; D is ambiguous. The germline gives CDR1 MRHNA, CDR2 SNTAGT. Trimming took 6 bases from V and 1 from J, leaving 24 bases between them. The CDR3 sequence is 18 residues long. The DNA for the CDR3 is TGTGCCAGCAGCCGATTGGGTATGGGCACCATGGGGAACACTGAAGCTTTCTTT. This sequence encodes CASSRLGMGTMGNTEAFF.

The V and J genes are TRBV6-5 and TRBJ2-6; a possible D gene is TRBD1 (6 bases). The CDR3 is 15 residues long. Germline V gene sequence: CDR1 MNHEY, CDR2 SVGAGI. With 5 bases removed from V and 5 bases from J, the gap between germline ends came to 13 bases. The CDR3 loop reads CASSTDSTWANVLTF. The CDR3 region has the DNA TGTGCCAGCAGTACGGACAGCACTTGGGCCAACGTCCTGACTTTC.

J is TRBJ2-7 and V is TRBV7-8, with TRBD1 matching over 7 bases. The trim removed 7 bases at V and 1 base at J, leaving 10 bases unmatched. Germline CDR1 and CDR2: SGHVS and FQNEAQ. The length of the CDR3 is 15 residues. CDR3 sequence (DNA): TGTGCCAGCACCCTCGACAGGGTATTGTCCTACGAGCAGTACTTC. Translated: CASTLDRVLSYEQYF.